This TCR beta chain comes out of a study of blood T cell repertoires in COVID-19. The assay was immunoSEQ multiplex PCR, and TCRdb's table has in-frame clones only and misses some. Of fewer than 250,000 clones in the sample, around four fifths were seen once. Germline values: CDR1 MDHEN, CDR2 SYDVKM. The V segment lost 6 bases and the J segment 2 bases; nucleotides outside the gene matches: 9. The CDR3 spans 15 residues. The receptor comes from a woman in her 40s who had been exposed to COVID-19. The sequenced material came from PBMCs or T cells enriched from blood (not recorded which). This chain links TRBV28 with TRBJ1-2; 7 nucleotides agree with TRBD1. CDR3 sequence: CASSEQGPGNYGYTF. The CDR3 nucleotides read TGTGCCAGCAGCGAACAGGGGCCGGGGAACTATGGCTACACCTTC.